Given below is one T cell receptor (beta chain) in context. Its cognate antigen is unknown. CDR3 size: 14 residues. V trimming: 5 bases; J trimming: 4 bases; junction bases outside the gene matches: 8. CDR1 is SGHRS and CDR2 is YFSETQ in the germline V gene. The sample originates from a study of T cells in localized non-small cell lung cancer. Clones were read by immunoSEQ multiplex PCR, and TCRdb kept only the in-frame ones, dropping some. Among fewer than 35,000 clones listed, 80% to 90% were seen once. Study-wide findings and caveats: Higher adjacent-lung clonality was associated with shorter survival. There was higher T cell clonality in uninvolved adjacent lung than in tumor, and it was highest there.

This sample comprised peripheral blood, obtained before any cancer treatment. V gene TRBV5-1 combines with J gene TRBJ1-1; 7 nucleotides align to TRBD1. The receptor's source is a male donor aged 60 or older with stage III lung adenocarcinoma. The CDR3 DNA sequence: TGCGCCAGCAGTACGACAGGGCTGGGCACTGAAGCTTTCTTT. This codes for CASSTTGLGTEAFF.